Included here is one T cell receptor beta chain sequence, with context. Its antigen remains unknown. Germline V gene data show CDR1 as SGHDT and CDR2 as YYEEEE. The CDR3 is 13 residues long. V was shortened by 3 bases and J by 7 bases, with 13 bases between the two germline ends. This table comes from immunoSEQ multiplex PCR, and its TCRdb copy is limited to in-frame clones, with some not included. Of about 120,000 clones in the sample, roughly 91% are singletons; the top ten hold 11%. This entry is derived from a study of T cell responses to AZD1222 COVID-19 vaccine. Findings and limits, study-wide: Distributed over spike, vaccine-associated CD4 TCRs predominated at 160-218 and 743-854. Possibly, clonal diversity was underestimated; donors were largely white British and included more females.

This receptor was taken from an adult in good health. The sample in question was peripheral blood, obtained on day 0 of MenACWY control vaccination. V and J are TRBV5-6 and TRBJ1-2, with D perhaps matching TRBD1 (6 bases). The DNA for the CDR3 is TGTGCCAGCAGCTGGGACATGACGGGTGGCTACACCTTC. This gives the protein CASSWDMTGGYTF.